This TCR beta chain was identified in a study of identical twins. TCRdb reanalysed the 5' RACE reads using MiXCR and keeps one entry per CDR3 protein. The sample holds roughly 720,000 distinct CDR3 sequences, about 20% seen once. Trimming stripped 10 bases from V and 2 bases from J, with 14 bases between. The CDR3 contains 14 residues. Germline lookup yields CDR1 SGHTA and CDR2 FQGNSA. This clonotype turned up a few times. The sample was also reused in another study, on T cells expressing NK-cell markers.

The source material was PBMCs. The clonotype originates from a woman in her late teens or twenties in good health. The rearrangement links TRBV7-2 to TRBJ2-2, with D perhaps TRBD1 (5 bases). Here the CDR3 DNA reads TGTGCCACAAAGGGGCGTTCTAACACCGGGGAGCTGTTTTTT. Translation: CATKGRSNTGELFF.